This TCR beta chain was sequenced for a study of spatial heterogeneity in lung cancer. Study overall: As counted in raw reads, each unique TCR and UMI combination appeared more than ten times on average.

TCRdb fed the 5' RACE reads into MiXCR, producing one record per CDR3 protein. This repertoire shows more than 30,000 distinct CDR3 sequences, roughly 5.6% found once; its top ten account for more than 20%. The time point denotes: sample taken at primary tumor resection. Whole RNA from tumor, nontumor lung or frozen PBMC was sequenced unsorted. The donors, more than 55 patients with untreated early-stage non-small cell lung cancer, provided the samples. As concerns this clonotype: Its matching antigen is unknown.

The study's findings and limits: More often at tumor resection than at routine follow-up, ubiquitous expanded tumor TCRs were detected in the blood.

The V gene's germline CDR1 is LNHDA and CDR2 SQIVND (reference sequence). The J segment lost 0 bases and the V segment lost 7 bases, leaving 21 bases of the junction unmatched. The CDR3 has 19 residues. Sample: PBMCs, taken at surgery. The sequence came from a female donor with early-stage non-small cell lung cancer. The gene calls are TRBV19 and TRBJ2-7; 7 positions match TRBD2. CDR3 protein: CASTPSPGEGPTISYEQYF. CDR3 sequence (DNA): TGTGCCAGTACCCCTTCACCGGGGGAGGGCCCTACTATCTCCTACGAGCAGTACTTC. The complete variable domain, with remaining parts taken from reference TRBV19 and TRBJ2-7, reads DGGITQSPKYLFRKEGQNVTLSCEQNLNHDAMYWYRQDPGQGLRLIYYSQIVNDFQKGDIAEGYSVSREKKESFPLTVTSAQKNPTAFYLCASTPSPGEGPTISYEQYFGPGTRLTVT.